This T cell receptor beta chain was identified in a study of T cell changes during pregnancy in multiple sclerosis. The protocol was immunoSEQ multiplex PCR, while the TCRdb copy is restricted to in-frame clones and leaves out a portion. The table includes over 30,000 clones, about 91% detected once. This clone is a singleton in its sample. This CDR3 spans 11 amino acids. The ends were cut back, 1 base at V and 13 bases at J, with 11 bases in the middle. Per the germline V gene, CDR1 is SGHNT and CDR2 is YYREEE (reference sequence). The chain uses TRBV5-4 and TRBJ1-2, with D uncertain. This specimen was CD4+ T cells from peripheral blood mononuclear cells, taken in the third trimester of pregnancy. This TCR was recovered from a female donor in good health, enrolled as a control in a pregnancy study. The CDR3 is CASSLHPVRTF. The DNA for the CDR3 is TGTGCCAGCAGCTTGCACCCGGTCCGCACCTTC.